What follows describes a single TCR beta chain. Its target is not known. The data were produced by immunoSEQ multiplex PCR, yet TCRdb's version contains in-frame clones alone and is incomplete. The sample has some 180,000 clones, roughly nine tenths seen once; the top ten hold approximately 6%. This entry comes from a study of Ad26.COV2.S vaccination and SARS-CoV-2 variants. Germline values: CDR1 SGHDT, CDR2 YYEEEE. The J segment lost 3 bases and the V segment lost 5 bases, leaving 7 bases of the junction unmatched. This CDR3 contains 15 residues. Study-wide results and limits: Participants in the vaccine arm had higher spike-specific TCR breadth; placebo recipients had lower. The analyses of TCR breadth and depth may have understated the size of total T cell responses.

V gene TRBV5-6 combines with J gene TRBJ2-5; 10 bases align to TRBD1. The sequencing used peripheral blood, collected after recovery from COVID-19. This clonotype originated in a human donor who had recovered from COVID-19. The CDR3 nucleotides read TGTGCCAGCAGAGCTTGGGGGACAGGGGAAGAGACCCAGTACTTC. This codes for CASRAWGTGEETQYF. The full variable domain, completed using reference TRBV5-6 and TRBJ2-5, is DAGVTQSPTHLIKTRGQQVTLRCSPKSGHDTVSWYQQALGQGPQFIFQYYEEEERQRGNFPDRFSGHQFPNYSSELNVNALLLGDSALYLCASRAWGTGEETQYFGPGTRLLVL.